The present entry profiles one TCR beta chain with its context. Its antigen is undetermined. The data belong to a study of CD8 T cells in ankylosing spondylitis. Germline V gene sequence: CDR1 MNHEY, CDR2 SVGEGT. The V and J ends lost 6 bases and 0 bases respectively, with 8 bases between them. The length of the CDR3 is 14 residues. Quantitative molecular-barcoded 5'-RACE generated the TCR beta libraries. TCRdb fed the 5' RACE reads into MiXCR, producing one record per CDR3 protein. The sample holds some 39,000 distinct CDR3 sequences, approximately 11% seen once. General study points: Certain motif variants had earlier been reported in reactive arthritis synovial fluid and blood. Characteristic of ankylosing spondylitis blood, it appeared, was a TCR beta motif comprising fewer than 10 highly homologous variants. Reportedly, disease-linked clones are significantly enriched in ankylosing spondylitis patients' matched synovial fluid.

Sequencing input: synovial fluid, either unsorted or a sorted T cell fraction (not recorded which). The sequence came from a male donor with ankylosing spondylitis. The V and J genes are TRBV6-2 or TRBV6-3 and TRBJ2-2, with D possibly being TRBD1 (6 bases). CDR3 in amino acids: CASRDRSNTGELFF. The CDR3 DNA reads TGTGCCAGCAGGGACAGATCGAACACCGGGGAGCTGTTTTTT.